These 26 T cell receptor beta chains share one sample of origin, sequenced in a study of PD-1 blockade in classical Hodgkin lymphoma. Measured with immunoSEQ multiplex PCR; TCRdb has only the in-frame clones, and not every one. Of 35,000 or so clones listed, approximately 69% are singletons. Each patient's relapse followed autologous stem cell transplantation, and brentuximab vedotin exposure varied. Material: peripheral blood mononuclear cells (PBMCs), obtained before the second cycle of nivolumab. The receptors were sampled from a human donor with classical Hodgkin lymphoma.

V gene TRBV7-2 combines with J gene TRBJ2-1; 11 bases fit TRBD2. The CDR3 sequence is 15 residues long. Trimming cost V 4 bases and J 7 bases; bases outside gene matches: 6. Per the germline V gene, CDR1 is SGHTA and CDR2 is FQGNSA. This chain's CDR3 is CASSWTSGFSNEQFF. CDR3 sequence (DNA): TGTGCCAGCAGCTGGACTAGCGGGTTCTCGAATGAGCAGTTCTTC. Variable domain in full (rest from reference TRBV7-2 and TRBJ2-1): GAGVSQSPSNKVTEKGKDVELRCDPISGHTALYWYRQSLGQGLEFLIYFQGNSAPDKSGLPSDRFSAERTGGSVSTLTIQRTQQEDSAVYLCASSWTSGFSNEQFFGPGTRLTVL.

In regard to this clone: Sequence at one end of the junction differs from germline and may be a read error. The chain carries TRBV5-4 and TRBJ1-2; possibly TRBD1 for D (6 bases). This CDR3 has 15 amino acids. Germline V gives CDR1 SGHNT, CDR2 YYREEE (reference sequence). In DNA, the CDR3 is TGCGCCAGCAGCCCAGGGACAACTGCAAACTATGGCTACACCTTC. It codes for CASSPGTTANYGYTF.

V usage is TRBV5-1 and J usage is TRBJ2-7, with D possibly TRBD2 on 5 matching bases. The CDR3 spans 14 residues. The V and J ends lost 4 bases and 2 bases respectively, with 13 bases between them. The germline V gene encodes CDR1 SGHRS and CDR2 YFSETQ. CDR3 nucleotides: TGCGCCAGCAGCCTTGTAGCGACGCCCTACGAGCAGTACTTC. Its translation: CASSLVATPYEQYF.

The rearrangement joins TRBV2 to TRBJ1-4; possibly TRBD1 for D (6 bases). The germline CDR1 and CDR2 sequences are SNHLY and FYNNEI. The CDR3 sequence is 14 residues long. V was trimmed by 1 base and J by 5 bases, leaving 8 bases between them. The CDR3 loop reads CASSEGTANEKLFF. CDR3 in DNA: TGTGCCAGCAGTGAAGGGACAGCGAATGAAAAACTGTTTTTT.

V and J are TRBV29-1 and TRBJ1-2, with TRBD1 matching over 7 bases. Unmatched junction bases numbered 6, after V lost 3 bases and J lost 5 bases. Germline lookup yields CDR1 SQVTM and CDR2 ANQGSEA. This CDR3 has 13 amino acids. The CDR3 DNA follows: TGCAGCGTTGAGGGACAGTTAGGATATGGCTACACCTTC. Translated, it gives CSVEGQLGYGYTF.

V and J are TRBV30 and TRBJ2-1, with 14 positions matching TRBD2. Losses at the gene ends were 5 bases for V and 3 bases for J; bases not matched to a gene: 0. CDR1 is GTSNPN and CDR2 is SVGIG in the germline V gene (reference sequence). This CDR3 is 14 amino acids long. Here the CDR3 reads CAWGTSGGYNEQFF. CDR3 DNA sequence: TGTGCCTGGGGGACTAGCGGGGGCTACAATGAGCAGTTCTTC.

The chain recombines TRBV10-3 with TRBJ2-1, with D possibly matching TRBD2 (7 bases). V gave up 7 bases and J gave up 1 base, with 20 bases separating them. Germline V gene sequence: CDR1 ENHRY, CDR2 SYGVKD. The CDR3 has 17 amino acids. In nucleotides, the CDR3 is TGTGCCATCACCAAACAAGAGGGGGGGAATTCCTACAATGAGCAGTTCTTC. It is translated as CAITKQEGGNSYNEQFF.

V usage is TRBV13 and J usage is TRBJ1-6; D is unclear. V dropped 2 bases and J dropped 9 bases, with 11 bases sitting between them. The CDR3 loop spans 14 amino acids. Germline values: CDR1 PRHDT, CDR2 FYEKMQ (reference sequence). CDR3 sequence reads: CASSLFHNSSPLHF. DNA of the CDR3: TGTGCCAGCAGCTTATTCCATAATAGTTCACCCCTCCACTTT.

V gene TRBV28 combines with J gene TRBJ1-1; D is unclear. The CDR3 has 15 amino acids. V was shortened by 6 bases and J by 4 bases, with 18 bases between the two germline ends. The germline V gene has CDR1 MDHEN and CDR2 SYDVKM. In DNA form, the CDR3 reads TGTGCCAGCAGACCTTTGGACGCATTCGGCACTGAAGCTTTCTTT. Residues: CASRPLDAFGTEAFF.

The rearrangement links TRBV11-2 to TRBJ1-1; D gene uncertain. Between the trimmed V and J ends, which lost 2 bases and 0 bases, there was a span of 4 bases. There are 13 residues in the CDR3. Germline V gene sequence: CDR1 SGHAT, CDR2 FQNNGV. CDR3 protein: CASSLQLNTEAFF. The CDR3 nucleotides read TGTGCCAGCAGCTTACAACTGAACACTGAAGCTTTCTTT.

The chain combines TRBV27 with TRBJ1-2; perhaps TRBD1 as D (6 bases). The germline V and J ends were trimmed by 6 bases and 10 bases, with 21 bases remaining between them. The CDR3 runs to 14 residues. In germline, CDR1 is MNHEY, CDR2 SMNVEV (reference sequence). The CDR3 protein is CASSQARWGGHYTF. DNA of the CDR3: TGTGCCAGCAGCCAAGCTCGGTGGGGGGGGCACTACACCTTC.

This clone has only one observation. This rearrangement joins TRBV18 to TRBJ2-7; TRBD1 matches at 7 bases. V trimming: 3 bases; J trimming: 0 bases; junction bases outside the gene matches: 2. In germline, CDR1 is KGHSH, CDR2 LQKENI. The CDR3 is 14 residues long. The CDR3 reads CASSPDRSSYEQYF. CDR3 bases: TGTGCCAGCTCACCGGACAGGAGCTCCTACGAGCAGTACTTC.

The chain uses TRBV28 and TRBJ1-1, with D possibly being TRBD1 (6 bases). CDR3 size: 14 residues. Germline CDR1 MDHEN, CDR2 SYDVKM. The V end was cut by 5 bases, the J end by 4 bases, with 14 bases between. CDR3 in DNA: TGTGCCAGCAGTGGGTCTCTCAGGGGCACTGAAGCTTTCTTT. Protein product: CASSGSLRGTEAFF.

V gene TRBV6-1 combines with J gene TRBJ2-3; D is ambiguous. V shed 6 bases and J shed 1 base, with 14 bases lying between them. The CDR3 length is 15 residues. Looked up from germline, CDR1 is MNHNS and CDR2 is SASEGT. The CDR3: CASRPTVTRTDTQYF. The CDR3 DNA sequence: TGTGCCAGCAGGCCCACAGTGACCCGCACAGATACGCAGTATTTT.

In this sample, this clone turned up a few times. V is TRBV7-8 and J is TRBJ1-1, with D unclear. V was shortened by 2 bases and J by 0 bases, with 10 bases between the two germline ends. This CDR3 comprises 15 residues. Germline V gives CDR1 SGHVS, CDR2 FQNEAQ. The CDR3 region is CASSLSGSLNTEAFF. The CDR3 DNA reads TGTGCCAGCAGCTTATCGGGGAGCCTGAACACTGAAGCTTTCTTT.

The chain is built from TRBV7-2 and TRBJ2-2; D gene unclear. CDR1 is SGHTA and CDR2 is FQGNSA in the germline V gene. This CDR3 is 16 amino acids long. V was trimmed by 3 bases and J by 5 bases, leaving 16 bases between them. CDR3 amino acids: CASSLNPPGPTGELFF. In DNA, the CDR3 is TGTGCCAGCAGCTTGAACCCCCCAGGACCTACCGGGGAGCTGTTTTTT.

This chain connects TRBV7-7 to TRBJ2-7, with 9 bases aligning to TRBD1. This CDR3 spans 14 amino acids. V gave up 5 bases and J gave up 1 base; unmatched junction bases: 3. The germline V gene has CDR1 SSHAT and CDR2 FNYEAQ (reference sequence). In nucleotides, the CDR3 is TGTGCCAGCAGCCCGGGGACAGGGTCCTACGAGCAGTACTTC. This sequence encodes CASSPGTGSYEQYF.

This rearrangement joins TRBV28 to TRBJ1-1; D remains unclear. The CDR3 is 15 residues long. V gave up 3 bases and J gave up 1 base, with 12 bases separating them. From germline, CDR1 is MDHEN and CDR2 SYDVKM. In DNA, the CDR3 is TGTGCCAGCAGTTTGAGGCGGACCTCGAACACTGAAGCTTTCTTT. Protein product: CASSLRRTSNTEAFF.

The chain has TRBV6-5 and TRBJ2-2; weak D call: TRBD2 (5 bases). Germline V gene lookup returns CDR1 MNHEY and CDR2 SVGAGI. Between the trimmed V and J ends, which lost 6 bases and 0 bases, there was a span of 8 bases. The CDR3 has 14 amino acids. The CDR3 DNA sequence: TGTGCCAGCAGAGTGGAGGCGAACACCGGGGAGCTGTTTTTT. This encodes CASRVEANTGELFF.

The chain has TRBV18 and TRBJ2-1; possible D gene TRBD1, 6 bases. Trimming removed 3 bases from V and 0 bases from J, with 6 bases in between. Germline loops: CDR1 KGHSH, CDR2 LQKENI. CDR3 length: 14 amino acids. The DNA of the CDR3 is TGTGCCAGCTCACCGGACAGCTCCTACAATGAGCAGTTCTTC. Translation gives CASSPDSSYNEQFF.

The CDR3 DNA follows: TGTGCCAGCTCAACCACGGACAGGAACACTGAAGCTTTCTTT. Translated, it gives CASSTTDRNTEAFF. This chain connects TRBV18 to TRBJ1-1; possibly TRBD1 for D (6 bases). With 5 bases removed from V and 1 base from J, the gap between germline ends came to 11 bases. This CDR3 spans 14 amino acids. Germline V gene data show CDR1 as KGHSH and CDR2 as LQKENI.

This clone was detected only once. The chain joins TRBV6-1 to TRBJ2-2; maybe TRBD2 (7 bases). Looked up from germline, CDR1 is MNHNS and CDR2 is SASEGT. There are 15 residues in the CDR3. The germline V and J ends were trimmed by 5 bases and 3 bases, with 13 bases remaining between them. The CDR3 loop reads CASSLLGGDTGELFF. The CDR3 DNA sequence: TGTGCCAGCAGTCTCCTAGGGGGGGACACCGGGGAGCTGTTTTTT.

V usage is TRBV6-6 and J usage is TRBJ1-2, with 7 bases lining up with TRBD1. The length of the CDR3 is 13 residues. Germline CDR1 reads MNHNY; CDR2 reads SVGAGI (reference sequence). V was clipped by 2 bases and J by 3 bases; unmatched bases: 0. The chain's CDR3 is CASSYQGDYGYTF. The CDR3, as DNA: TGTGCCAGCAGTTACCAGGGGGACTATGGCTACACCTTC.

This clone was seen more than once but under ten times. The chain combines TRBV29-1 with TRBJ2-7; D is unclear. V lost 1 base, J lost 6 bases, and 7 bases lay in between. Germline CDR1 is SQVTM and CDR2 is ANQGSEA. The CDR3 consists of 11 residues. Written as DNA, the CDR3 is TGCAGCGTTGAAGCTGCCACCGAGCAGTACTTC. Its translation is CSVEAATEQYF.

This clone was counted once. The chain is built from TRBV4-2 and TRBJ2-3; perhaps TRBD2 as D (5 bases). V lost 0 bases and J 3 bases, leaving 7 bases between the germline ends. Germline V gene lookup returns CDR1 LGHNA and CDR2 YNFKEQ. The CDR3 consists of 14 residues. CDR3 loop: CASSQDGGTDTQYF. Written as DNA, the CDR3 is TGTGCCAGCAGCCAAGACGGCGGGACAGATACGCAGTATTTT.

This sequence joins TRBV5-5 and TRBJ2-1; TRBD2 matches 14 bases. CDR3 length: 15 residues. From germline, CDR1 is SGHKS and CDR2 YYEKEE (reference sequence). V was clipped by 3 bases and J by 9 bases; unmatched bases: 5. CDR3 sequence (DNA): TGTGCCAGCAGCTGGGGACTAGCGGGAGATTCTGAGCAGTTCTTC. It translates to CASSWGLAGDSEQFF.